This T cell receptor (beta chain) came from a study of metastatic and nonmetastatic thyroid tumors. TCRdb used MiXCR to call clones anew from the PCR reads. The data show some 23,000 clones, approximately 22% seen once. Thyroid surgery took place with no prior treatment in any patient. In regard to this clone: The junction departs from germline at one end; a sequencing error may be responsible.

Sample: adjacent normal tissue. This clonotype was obtained from a female donor with papillary thyroid cancer or a benign thyroid nodule (not recorded which). Some clones in this sample may be carry-over from other donors' samples.

The CDR3 sequence is CASTGGGQPKHF. Written as DNA, the CDR3 is TGTGCCAGCACCGGGGGAGGCCAGCCCAAGCATTTT. V gene TRBV7-2 combines with J gene TRBJ1-5; weak D call: TRBD1 (5 bases). The length of the CDR3 is 12 residues. The germline gives CDR1 SGHTA, CDR2 FQGNSA.